The rows below give T cell receptor beta chains drawn from one sample of a study of blood T cells in healthy people across ages. TCRdb re-called the 5' RACE reads with MiXCR, one entry per CDR3 protein. This sample has 600,000 to 800,000 distinct CDR3 sequences; 45% to 60% occur once, and the top ten carry roughly 13%. Sequencing used blood. The origin of the receptors is a woman of 80 years or more in good health. Each CDR3 is given with its conserved first and last residue. The D gene is left open where the match is weak. Only some rows state a clone size, as once, few, many or a class for expanded clones.

size	J	D	V	CDR3	DNA
many	TRBJ2-5	NA	TRBV20-1	CSARDSFHLQTQYF	TGCAGTGCTAGAGATTCCTTTCATTTGCAGACCCAGTACTTC
once	TRBJ2-1	TRBD1	TRBV18	CASSPETGLYNEQFF	TGTGCCAGCTCACCAGAGACAGGGCTTTACAATGAGCAGTTCTTC
NA	TRBJ2-5	NA	TRBV20-1	CSVWDNINQETQYF	TGCAGTGTTTGGGACAACATAAACCAAGAGACCCAGTACTTC
once	TRBJ2-3	NA	TRBV5-1	CASSLSGAAGTPRWSQYF	TGCGCCAGCAGCTTGTCGGGCGCGGCGGGGACCCCACGGTGGTCGCAGTATTTT
few	TRBJ2-3	TRBD1	TRBV7-9	CASREGASDTQYF	TGTGCCAGCAGAGAGGGGGCTTCAGATACGCAGTATTTT
NA	TRBJ2-3	NA	TRBV5-1	CASSVLGGTDTQYF	TGCGCCAGCAGCGTGCTCGGGGGAACAGATACGCAGTATTTT
few	TRBJ2-5	NA	TRBV12-3/TRBV12-4	CASSLAQGLEQYF	TGTGCCAGCAGTTTAGCGCAAGGTTTAGAGCAGTACTTC
NA	TRBJ2-5	NA	TRBV30	CAWSVGLQETQYF	TGTGCCTGGAGTGTGGGGCTCCAAGAGACCCAGTACTTC
once	TRBJ2-7	NA	TRBV12-3/TRBV12-4	CASSHGIGYEQYF	TGTGCCAGCAGCCATGGGATAGGCTACGAGCAGTACTTC
NA	TRBJ2-7	NA	TRBV5-6	CASSLYNRKTYEQYF	TGTGCCAGCAGCTTGTATAACCGGAAGACCTATGAGCAGTACTTC
many	TRBJ2-3	TRBD1	TRBV29-1	CSVQGVLADTQYF	TGCAGCGTTCAGGGGGTGTTGGCAGATACGCAGTATTTT
few	TRBJ1-5	NA	TRBV7-9	CASSLLGQPQHF	TGTGCCAGCAGCTTATTGGGTCAGCCCCAGCATTTT
many	TRBJ2-7	NA	TRBV20-1	CSASKAFIEYEQYF	TGCAGTGCTAGTAAGGCCTTCATCGAGTACGAGCAGTACTTC
NA	TRBJ1-2	NA	TRBV9	CASSVGDIRNYGYTF	TGTGCCAGCAGCGTGGGGGACATTCGTAACTATGGCTACACCTTC
NA	TRBJ1-2	NA	TRBV27	CASGLRQGANYGYTF	TGTGCCAGCGGTTTACGCCAGGGAGCTAACTATGGCTACACCTTC
few	TRBJ2-1	NA	TRBV20-1	CSARRLYLVRAPGDEQFF	TGCAGTGCTAGACGACTCTATCTAGTGCGGGCCCCAGGGGATGAGCAGTTCTTC
NA	TRBJ2-1	TRBD1	TRBV9	CASSPRAGDRYEQFF	TGTGCCAGCAGCCCCCGGGCCGGGGACAGATATGAGCAGTTCTTC
many	TRBJ2-1	NA	TRBV2	CAGRDRSSYNEQFF	TGTGCCGGGAGGGACAGAAGCTCCTACAATGAGCAGTTCTTC
many	TRBJ1-6	NA	TRBV20-1	CSARGAYHNSPLHF	TGCAGTGCTAGGGGAGCATACCATAATTCACCCCTCCACTTT
NA	TRBJ2-1	TRBD2	TRBV9	CASSVDLTSGGARNEQFF	TGTGCCAGCAGCGTTGATCTGACTAGCGGGGGGGCAAGGAATGAGCAGTTCTTC
many	TRBJ1-2	TRBD1	TRBV12-3/TRBV12-4	CASSLAATGSYGYTF	TGTGCCAGCAGTTTAGCTGCGACAGGGTCGTATGGCTACACCTTC
many	TRBJ2-5	NA	TRBV5-1	CASSLQDNQETQYF	TGCGCCAGCAGCCTACAGGACAACCAAGAGACCCAGTACTTC
NA	TRBJ2-3	NA	TRBV15	CATSRDAEGAQYF	TGTGCCACCAGCAGAGATGCTGAGGGGGCGCAGTATTTT
many	TRBJ2-3	NA	TRBV29-1	CSDRELTDTQYF	TGCAGCGACAGGGAACTCACAGATACGCAGTATTTT
many	TRBJ2-3	NA	TRBV7-9	CASSLSFRTDTQYF	TGTGCCAGCAGCTTATCATTCCGGACAGATACGCAGTATTTT
NA	TRBJ2-1	NA	TRBV4-2	CASSHSDAAFLSDEQFF	TGTGCCAGCAGCCACTCCGATGCCGCCTTTCTTTCCGATGAGCAGTTCTTC
NA	TRBJ2-1	NA	TRBV12-3/TRBV12-4	CASGPPGRSPFF	TGTGCCAGCGGCCCTCCGGGGCGAAGTCCGTTCTTC
many	TRBJ1-2	NA	TRBV3-1	CASSQAPGRVEGYTF	TGTGCCAGCAGCCAAGCGCCGGGTCGAGTGGAAGGCTACACCTTC
NA	TRBJ2-1	NA	TRBV5-1	CASSLSAGNNEQFF	TGCGCCAGCAGCTTGTCGGCCGGTAACAATGAGCAGTTCTTC
few	TRBJ2-7	TRBD1	TRBV5-1	CTSSLDGTGSYEQYF	TGCACCAGCAGCTTGGACGGGACAGGCTCCTACGAGCAGTACTTC
NA	TRBJ2-1	TRBD1	TRBV20-1	CSARGDRGIWEQFF	TGCAGTGCTAGGGGGGACAGGGGGATTTGGGAGCAGTTCTTC
NA	TRBJ1-2	NA	TRBV20-1	CSAGDIFGDTF	TGCAGTGCTGGGGACATTTTTGGCGACACCTTC
NA	TRBJ1-5	NA	TRBV3-1	CASSQSGGGQPQHF	TGTGCCAGCAGCCAGAGCGGAGGGGGTCAGCCCCAGCATTTT
few	TRBJ2-7	NA	TRBV20-1	CSAPARTPYEQYF	TGCAGTGCCCCGGCCCGGACACCATACGAGCAGTACTTC
NA	TRBJ2-1	TRBD2	TRBV20-1	CSARGLAGGPHEQFF	TGCAGTGCTAGAGGACTAGCGGGAGGGCCTCATGAGCAGTTCTTC
many	TRBJ1-6	NA	TRBV2	CASSEVQVVSPLHF	TGTGCCAGCAGTGAGGTTCAGGTGGTGTCACCCCTCCACTTT
once	TRBJ1-2	NA	TRBV20-1	CSAGGPNGYTF	TGCAGTGCCGGGGGGCCCAATGGCTACACCTTC
many	TRBJ2-1	NA	TRBV7-3	CASSLTHGYANEQFF	TGTGCCAGCAGCTTAACGCACGGATACGCGAATGAGCAGTTCTTC
many	TRBJ2-7	TRBD1	TRBV4-1	CASSQRDSWTYEQYF	TGCGCCAGCAGCCAAAGGGACAGTTGGACCTACGAGCAGTACTTC
few	TRBJ1-2	TRBD1	TRBV13	CASNTGQGADGYTF	TGTGCCAGCAACACTGGACAGGGGGCGGATGGCTACACCTTC
many	TRBJ2-3	NA	TRBV9	CASSPTGPDTQYF	TGTGCCAGCAGCCCTACAGGGCCAGATACGCAGTATTTT
many	TRBJ2-1	TRBD2	TRBV5-1	CASDASGRNEQFF	TGCGCCAGCGATGCTAGCGGGAGAAATGAGCAGTTCTTC
many	TRBJ2-5	TRBD2	TRBV9	CASPSLDHGTSQETQYF	TGTGCCAGCCCTTCGCTGGATCACGGGACTAGTCAAGAGACCCAGTACTTC
many	TRBJ2-3	NA	TRBV24-1	CATSDPRTITDTQYF	TGTGCCACCAGTGATCCCAGGACCATCACAGATACGCAGTATTTT
NA	TRBJ2-7	TRBD1	TRBV4-3	CASSQRGHNEQYF	TGCGCCAGCAGCCAAAGGGGGCACAATGAGCAGTACTTC
NA	TRBJ1-2	NA	TRBV28	CASSFVFSDYGFTF	TGTGCCAGCAGTTTCGTGTTTTCCGACTATGGCTTCACCTTC
few	TRBJ1-2	NA	TRBV11-2	CASSEDNLFNYGYTF	TGTGCCAGCAGCGAAGACAACCTATTTAACTATGGCTACACCTTC
once	TRBJ2-7	TRBD2	TRBV6-2/TRBV6-3	CASSYSTGGPSYEQYF	TGTGCCAGCAGTTACTCGACGGGGGGGCCCTCCTACGAGCAGTACTTC
NA	TRBJ2-2	TRBD1	TRBV5-1	CASSLGDRGNTGELFF	TGCGCCAGCAGCTTGGGCGACAGGGGGAACACCGGGGAGCTGTTTTTT
many	TRBJ2-7	NA	TRBV20-1	CSAFEPEIGLHEQYF	TGCAGTGCTTTCGAACCTGAGATAGGTCTCCACGAGCAGTACTTC